Sequencing of this TCR beta chain was carried out in a study of preoperative IRX-2 immunotherapy in early breast cancer. The assay was immunoSEQ multiplex PCR, and TCRdb's table has in-frame clones only and misses some. Of about 38,000 clones listed, roughly 80% are singletons. The CDR3 has 13 residues. CDR1 is SQVTM, CDR2 ANQGSEA, per germline. After removal of 7 bases from V and 6 bases from J, the junction contained 4 bases not matched to a gene. Specified treatment: preoperative locoregional IRX-2 cytokine immunotherapy. This phase Ib study tested locoregional IRX-2 cytokine immunotherapy given before surgery.

This clonotype originated in a human donor with breast cancer. The specimen comprised lymph node tissue, sampled after IRX-2 immunotherapy. The J gene is TRBJ1-6, the V gene TRBV29-1; 9 bases align to TRBD1. In DNA, the CDR3 is TGCAGCGCAGGGACAGGGCCTAATTCACCCCTCCACTTT. It is translated as CSAGTGPNSPLHF. Based on the CDR3 plus reference TRBV29-1 and TRBJ1-6, the full variable domain is SAVISQKPSRDICQRGTSLTIQCQVDSQVTMMFWYRQQPGQSLTLIATANQGSEATYESGFVIDKFPISRPNLTFSTLTVSNMSPEDSSIYLCSAGTGPNSPLHFGNGTRLTVT.